The 23 T cell receptor beta chains presented below share a single source sample, sequenced in a study of neoadjuvant anti-PD-1 for oral cavity cancer. The data were produced by immunoSEQ multiplex PCR, yet TCRdb's version contains in-frame clones alone and is incomplete. The table records over 15,000 clones, about three quarters of them present only once. Specimen: PBMCs, collected before nivolumab (anti-PD-1) treatment. These receptors were collected from a person aged 35 to 85 with oral cavity squamous cell carcinoma.

The rearrangement links TRBV28 to TRBJ1-5; D gene uncertain. CDR3 length: 13 amino acids. In germline, CDR1 is MDHEN, CDR2 SYDVKM. The V end lost 6 bases, the J end lost 0 bases, and 6 bases lay between the germline ends. CDR3 sequence: CASSPDSNQPQHF. The CDR3 region has the DNA TGTGCCAGCAGCCCCGATAGCAATCAGCCCCAGCATTTT.

This clone was counted between two and nine times. The chain carries TRBV19 and TRBJ2-7; D might be TRBD2 (5 bases). Germline CDR1 reads LNHDA; CDR2 reads SQIVND (reference sequence). The CDR3 sequence is 12 residues long. The ends were cut back, 4 bases at V and 7 bases at J, with 11 bases in the middle. The CDR3 coding sequence is TGTGCCAGTAGTAGGAATACGGGAGAGCAGTACTTC. This sequence encodes CASSRNTGEQYF.

The V gene is TRBV6-1, the J gene TRBJ1-1, with D maybe TRBD1 (6 bases). The CDR3 is made up of 13 amino acids. V gave up 7 bases and J gave up 0 bases, with 9 bases separating them. Germline values: CDR1 MNHNS, CDR2 SASEGT. The CDR3 DNA sequence: TGTGCCAGCATCAGGGGTCTGAACACTGAAGCTTTCTTT. Protein product: CASIRGLNTEAFF.

This rearrangement joins TRBV7-8 to TRBJ1-1, with D uncertain. CDR3 length: 14 amino acids. Germline V CDR1 and CDR2: SGHVS, FQNEAQ. V was pared by 3 bases and J by 1 base, with 9 bases between. CDR3 amino acids: CASSLGRRNTEAFF. As DNA, the CDR3 is TGTGCCAGCAGCTTGGGGAGGAGGAACACTGAAGCTTTCTTT.

The chain couples TRBV5-6 to TRBJ1-2; D remains ambiguous. The CDR3 has 12 amino acids. The V end lost 0 bases, the J end lost 1 base, and 1 base lay between the germline ends. Germline V gives CDR1 SGHDT, CDR2 YYEEEE. CDR3 sequence (DNA): TGTGCCAGCAGCTTGGGTAACTATGGCTACACCTTC. As protein: CASSLGNYGYTF.

The chain has TRBV28 and TRBJ1-4; no firm D call. CDR1 MDHEN and CDR2 SYDVKM come from the germline V gene. The germline V and J ends were trimmed by 6 bases and 4 bases, with 9 bases remaining between them. CDR3 length: 13 residues. CDR3 coding DNA: TGTGCCAGCAGCCGAAGGTTTAATGAAAAACTGTTTTTT. Encoded protein: CASSRRFNEKLFF.

The rearrangement joins TRBV6-4 to TRBJ2-5, with 8 bases aligning to TRBD2. In germline, CDR1 is MRHNA, CDR2 SNTAGT. This CDR3 region has 15 residues. V was clipped by 6 bases and J by 4 bases; unmatched bases: 10. This CDR3 reads CASSETTGGVETQYF. The DNA for the CDR3 is TGTGCCAGCAGCGAAACGACGGGGGGGGTAGAGACCCAGTACTTC.

The V and J genes are TRBV4-1 and TRBJ1-1; D is uncertain. CDR1 MGHRA and CDR2 YSYEKL come from the germline V gene. V shed 1 base and J shed 10 bases, with 19 bases lying between them. The length of the CDR3 is 15 residues. CDR3 amino acids: CASSQVKGMRVGAFF. For the CDR3, the DNA is TGCGCCAGCAGCCAAGTCAAAGGGATGAGAGTTGGAGCTTTCTTT.

This chain joins TRBV27 and TRBJ2-7, with a weak D call TRBD1 (6 bases). The CDR3 has 14 amino acids. Trimming took 11 bases from V and 2 from J, leaving 19 bases between them. CDR1 and CDR2 (germline): MNHEY, SMNVEV (reference sequence). The CDR3 reads CACSPLRTAYEQYF. CDR3 sequence (DNA): TGTGCCTGCTCACCGCTCCGGACAGCCTACGAGCAGTACTTC.

The chain has TRBV13 and TRBJ1-2; perhaps TRBD1 as D (6 bases). V lost 5 bases, J lost 6 bases, and 10 bases lay in between. Germline CDR1 is PRHDT and CDR2 is FYEKMQ (reference sequence). The CDR3 length is 12 residues. The CDR3 reads CASSNRQDGYTF. The CDR3 DNA follows: TGTGCCAGCAGCAACCGACAGGATGGCTACACCTTC.

The gene calls are TRBV10-3 and TRBJ2-7, with 11 positions matching TRBD2. V shed 6 bases and J 3 bases; nucleotides not matched to a gene: 7. Germline V gene sequence: CDR1 ENHRY, CDR2 SYGVKD. The CDR3 loop spans 15 amino acids. CDR3: CAIRRGLAAFYEQYF. Here the CDR3 DNA reads TGTGCCATCAGGAGGGGACTAGCGGCTTTCTACGAGCAGTACTTC.

This chain connects TRBV6-5 to TRBJ1-1; no definite D call. With 0 bases removed from V and 5 bases from J, the gap between germline ends came to 13 bases. Per germline, CDR1 MNHEY and CDR2 SVGAGI. The CDR3 has 15 residues. CDR3 protein: CASSYSGFHGTEAFF. Here the CDR3 DNA reads TGTGCCAGCAGTTACTCAGGGTTTCACGGGACTGAAGCTTTCTTT.

This chain uses TRBV10-3 with TRBJ1-6, with D possibly matching TRBD1 (6 bases). Between the trimmed V and J ends, which lost 3 bases and 7 bases, there was a span of 13 bases. The germline gives CDR1 ENHRY, CDR2 SYGVKD. This CDR3 is built from 15 residues. The CDR3 spells CAISDRGLGNSPLHF. CDR3 in DNA: TGTGCCATCAGTGACAGGGGACTGGGGAATTCACCCCTCCACTTT.

V gene TRBV5-1 combines with J gene TRBJ2-7; D remains ambiguous. V was pared by 1 base and J by 2 bases, with 10 bases between. Germline CDR1 is SGHRS and CDR2 is YFSETQ. The CDR3 runs 14 residues. The DNA of the CDR3 is TGCGCCAGCAGCTTGTCCGGCAGTACCTACGAGCAGTACTTC. Protein product: CASSLSGSTYEQYF.

The chain employs TRBV6-5 and TRBJ1-2; D is undetermined. This CDR3 comprises 15 residues. From germline, CDR1 is MNHEY and CDR2 SVGAGI. Trimming took off 2 bases at V and 4 bases at J, with 14 bases between the two ends. The CDR3 sequence is CASSYGSGAGYGYTF. Written as DNA, the CDR3 is TGTGCCAGCAGTTACGGTTCGGGAGCGGGCTATGGCTACACCTTC.

The V and J genes are TRBV5-1 and TRBJ2-2; the D gene is possibly TRBD2 (5 bases). Looked up from germline, CDR1 is SGHRS and CDR2 is YFSETQ. V was pared by 3 bases and J by 1 base, with 13 bases between. This CDR3 region has 16 residues. This chain's CDR3 is CASSSSGGLNTGELFF. In DNA form, the CDR3 reads TGCGCCAGCAGCTCATCGGGCGGACTGAACACCGGGGAGCTGTTTTTT.

The chain has TRBV19 and TRBJ2-7, with 11 bases identical to TRBD2. The length of the CDR3 is 16 residues. V trimming: 4 bases; J trimming: 0 bases; junction bases outside the gene matches: 5. CDR1 is LNHDA and CDR2 is SQIVND in the germline V gene (reference sequence). CDR3 in amino acids: CASSNLAGGDSYEQYF. The DNA for the CDR3 is TGTGCCAGTAGTAACCTAGCGGGAGGTGACTCCTACGAGCAGTACTTC.

The chain links TRBV7-9 to TRBJ2-5; D is possibly TRBD1 or TRBD2 (5 bases each). Between the trimmed V and J ends, which lost 7 bases and 0 bases, there was a span of 15 bases. Germline-derived CDR1 and CDR2 are SEHNR and FQNEAQ (reference sequence). The CDR3 is made up of 15 amino acids. The DNA of the CDR3 is TGTGCCAGCACGTCGGGACGCATGTACCAAGAGACCCAGTACTTC. It is translated as CASTSGRMYQETQYF.

This clone is a singleton in its sample. This sequence joins TRBV11-2 and TRBJ2-1, with D tentatively TRBD2 (5 bases). The length of the CDR3 is 16 residues. The V and J ends lost 5 bases and 9 bases respectively, with 23 bases between them. CDR1 is SGHAT and CDR2 is FQNNGV in the germline V gene. CDR3 nucleotides: TGTGCCAGCAGCCCATGGGGAGATCCCCTGGGTATTGAGCAGTTCTTC. Amino acid sequence: CASSPWGDPLGIEQFF.

This chain connects TRBV6-5 to TRBJ2-3, with unresolved D. The CDR3 consists of 13 residues. V lost 5 bases and J lost 1, with 7 bases in between. Germline V gene data show CDR1 as MNHEY and CDR2 as SVGAGI. The CDR3 sequence is CASSRDGTDTQYF. In DNA, the CDR3 is TGTGCCAGCAGTCGAGACGGCACAGATACGCAGTATTTT.

This clone appeared a few times. J is TRBJ2-7 and V is TRBV4-1, with 8 bases matching TRBD1. The CDR3 length is 15 residues. Germline V gene data show CDR1 as MGHRA and CDR2 as YSYEKL. V trimming: 1 base; J trimming: 4 bases; junction bases outside the gene matches: 6. CDR3: CASSQGSRGLYEQYF. DNA for the CDR3: TGCGCCAGCAGCCAAGGATCCAGGGGGCTTTACGAGCAGTACTTC.

The chain uses TRBV27 and TRBJ2-7; D remains ambiguous. Trimming removed 0 bases at V and 4 bases at J, with 10 bases between. This CDR3 comprises 14 residues. Germline loops: CDR1 MNHEY, CDR2 SMNVEV (reference sequence). CDR3 nucleotide sequence: TGTGCCAGCAGTTTATCGGAGTCGCTTTACGAGCAGTACTTC. This translates into CASSLSESLYEQYF.

The CDR3 here is CASSRGQGSGTGELFF. The DNA for the CDR3 is TGCGCCAGCAGCAGGGGACAGGGGAGTGGCACCGGGGAGCTGTTTTTT. The J gene is TRBJ2-2, the V gene TRBV5-1; 10 bases are a match to TRBD1. The trim removed 4 bases at V and 4 bases at J, leaving 7 bases unmatched. The V gene's germline CDR1 is SGHRS and CDR2 YFSETQ. This CDR3 spans 16 amino acids.